The rows below give T cell receptor beta chains drawn from one sample of a study of T-cell memory formation after mild COVID-19. TCRdb re-called the 5' RACE reads through MiXCR, storing one row per CDR3 protein. Of roughly 150,000 distinct CDR3 sequences in the sample, less than 25% were seen once. Sequenced: PBMCs or a T cell subset sorted from them (not recorded which). The receptors were sampled from an adult woman who had mild COVID-19 (a few samples of this study predate the infection). Cell type and time point are not known. Both conserved end residues are part of each CDR3. Fields, in order: J gene, clone size, V gene, D gene, CDR3 protein, CDR3 DNA. D genes are given only for firm matches. Size tells how often a clone was seen (once, few, many) or the class of an expanded clone, and some rows leave it out.

TRBJ1-5	NA	TRBV7-9	NA	CASSFQHVNQPQHF	TGTGCCAGCAGCTTCCAACATGTCAATCAGCCCCAGCATTTT
TRBJ2-1	many	TRBV7-2	NA	CASSYGNEQFF	TGTGCCAGCAGCTACGGGAATGAGCAGTTCTTC
TRBJ2-5	NA	TRBV10-3	TRBD2	CAISGTSGEETQYF	TGTGCCATCAGTGGGACTAGCGGGGAAGAGACCCAGTACTTC
TRBJ1-5	NA	TRBV12-3/TRBV12-4	NA	CASSATDYNQPQHF	TGTGCCAGCAGTGCGACAGATTACAATCAGCCCCAGCATTTT
TRBJ2-2	NA	TRBV9	NA	CASSVTGTETGELFF	TGTGCCAGCAGCGTCACCGGGACCGAGACCGGGGAGCTGTTTTTT
TRBJ1-6	NA	TRBV21-1	NA	CASSKLYSPLHF	TGTGCCAGCAGCAAATTGTATTCACCCCTCCACTTT
TRBJ2-3	NA	TRBV29-1	NA	CSVEWRLLNPDTQYF	TGCAGCGTTGAATGGAGGCTTCTTAACCCAGATACGCAGTATTTT
TRBJ2-1	few	TRBV7-2	TRBD1	CASNRQGDGNEQFF	TGTGCCAGCAACCGACAGGGGGATGGCAATGAGCAGTTCTTC
TRBJ2-1	NA	TRBV7-2	NA	CASSLAWRTSSSYNEQFF	TGTGCCAGCAGCTTAGCATGGCGCACTTCGAGCTCCTACAATGAGCAGTTCTTC
TRBJ2-7	NA	TRBV5-6	TRBD2	CASSFGGLADYEQYF	TGTGCCAGCAGCTTTGGGGGACTAGCGGACTACGAGCAGTACTTC
TRBJ2-5	few	TRBV4-1	TRBD2	CASSLIAGQETQYF	TGCGCCAGCAGTCTTATAGCGGGGCAAGAGACCCAGTACTTC
TRBJ2-3	few	TRBV7-9	NA	CASSLAQGATDTQYF	TGTGCCAGCAGCTTAGCGCAGGGAGCCACAGATACGCAGTATTTT
TRBJ2-6	few	TRBV12-3/TRBV12-4	NA	CASSFTTSGANVLTF	TGTGCCAGCAGTTTCACAACCTCTGGGGCCAACGTCCTGACTTTC
TRBJ2-1	once	TRBV4-3	NA	CASSHGTPGYNEQFF	TGCGCCAGCAGCCACGGGACTCCGGGCTACAATGAGCAGTTCTTC
TRBJ2-7	NA	TRBV6-1	NA	CASSEMRGVYEQYF	TGTGCCAGCAGTGAAATGAGGGGAGTCTACGAGCAGTACTTC